A few counts support the clone carrying this T cell receptor beta chain. What it binds is not known. The germline V and J ends were trimmed by 3 bases and 2 bases, with 8 bases remaining between them. The CDR3 runs to 14 residues. Looked up from germline, CDR1 is LNHDA and CDR2 is SQIVND (reference sequence). Sample time point: patch test 1, 2 weeks after DPC sensitization. Treatment specified: therapeutic diphenylcyclopropenone sensitization with weekly scalp DPC. TCRdb recomputed calls from the RACE reads with MiXCR, one row per CDR3 protein. The data show 150,000 or so distinct CDR3 sequences, about 14% seen once. This record comes from a study of human T cells and chemical hapten exposure. General study points: Significantly more large CDR3 similarity clusters were formed by expanded TCRs than by controls.

The sample in question was whole blood, obtained in connection with sensitization to the hapten diphenylcyclopropenone (DPC). The TCR was taken from a woman in her 30s with alopecia areata. Some clones in this sample may be carry-over from other donors' samples. This sequence joins TRBV19 and TRBJ1-5; D unclear. The CDR3 DNA is TGTGCCAGTAGTATGGCGTCTGGCAATCAGCCCCAGCATTTT. Translated, it gives CASSMASGNQPQHF.